This TCR beta chain was sequenced during a study of identical twins. TCRdb processed the 5' RACE reads anew with MiXCR; each CDR3 protein has one entry. The top ten hold roughly 9% of the sample, which has 350,000 or so distinct CDR3 sequences, approximately 8.8% seen once. Points on this clonotype: Given a much more abundant clone one base away, this may be a read error. The conserved phenylalanine or tryptophan normally closing the CDR3 is absent here, so this likely arose from a read error.

CDR1 and CDR2 from the germline V gene are MNHNY and SVGAGI (reference sequence). Deletions cut 7 bases from V and 0 bases from J, with 9 bases between. CDR3 length: 14 residues. The genes are TRBV6-6 and TRBJ2-2, with D unclear. Specimen: naive T cells sorted from blood. The source of this sequence is a woman between 45 and 65 years old in good health. In DNA form, the CDR3 reads TGTGCCAGCATTATCAGGCCGAACACCGGGGAGCTGTTTTAT. Protein sequence: CASIIRPNTGELFY.